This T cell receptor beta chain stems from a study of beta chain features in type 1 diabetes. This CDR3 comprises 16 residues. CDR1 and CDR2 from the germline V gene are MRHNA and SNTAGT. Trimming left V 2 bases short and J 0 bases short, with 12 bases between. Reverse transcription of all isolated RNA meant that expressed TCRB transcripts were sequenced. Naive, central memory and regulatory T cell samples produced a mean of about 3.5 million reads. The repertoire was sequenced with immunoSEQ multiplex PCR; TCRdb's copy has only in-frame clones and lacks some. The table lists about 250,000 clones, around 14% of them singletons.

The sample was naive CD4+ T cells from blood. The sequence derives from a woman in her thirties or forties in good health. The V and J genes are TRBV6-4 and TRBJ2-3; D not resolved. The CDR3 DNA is TGTGCCAGCAGTGACGTGGCGGATTATAGCACAGATACGCAGTATTTT. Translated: CASSDVADYSTDTQYF.